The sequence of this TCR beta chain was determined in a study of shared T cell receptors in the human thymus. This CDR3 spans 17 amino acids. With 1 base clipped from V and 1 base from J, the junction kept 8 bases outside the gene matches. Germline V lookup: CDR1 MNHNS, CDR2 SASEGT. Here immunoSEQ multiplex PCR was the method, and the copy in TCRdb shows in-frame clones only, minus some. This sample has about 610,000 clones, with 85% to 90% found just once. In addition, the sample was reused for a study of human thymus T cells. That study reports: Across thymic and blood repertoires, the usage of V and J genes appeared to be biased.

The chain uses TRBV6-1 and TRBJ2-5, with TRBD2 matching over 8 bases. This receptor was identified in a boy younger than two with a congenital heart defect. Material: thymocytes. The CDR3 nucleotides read TGTGCCAGCAGTGAAGAGGCTAGCGGGCCAACCCAAGAGACCCAGTACTTC. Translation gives CASSEEASGPTQETQYF.